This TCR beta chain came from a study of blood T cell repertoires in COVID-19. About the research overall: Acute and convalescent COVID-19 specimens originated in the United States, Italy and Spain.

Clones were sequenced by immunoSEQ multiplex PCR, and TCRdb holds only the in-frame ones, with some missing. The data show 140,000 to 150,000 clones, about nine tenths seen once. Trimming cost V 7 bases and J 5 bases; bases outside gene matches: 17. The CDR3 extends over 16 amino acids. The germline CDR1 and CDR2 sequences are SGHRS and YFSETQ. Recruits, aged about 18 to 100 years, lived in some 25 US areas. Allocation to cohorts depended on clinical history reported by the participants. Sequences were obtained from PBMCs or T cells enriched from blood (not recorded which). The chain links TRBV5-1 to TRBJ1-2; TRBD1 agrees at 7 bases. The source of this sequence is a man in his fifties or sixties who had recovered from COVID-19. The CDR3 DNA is TGCGCCAGCGGGTTGGGACAGCACGGATCGGAATATGGCTACACCTTC. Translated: CASGLGQHGSEYGYTF. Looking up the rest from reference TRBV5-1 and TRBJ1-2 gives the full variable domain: KAGVTQTPRYLIKTRGQQVTLSCSPISGHRSVSWYQQTPGQGLQFLFEYFSETQRNKGNFPGRFSGRQFSNSRSEMNVSTLELGDSALYLCASGLGQHGSEYGYTFGSGTRLTVV.